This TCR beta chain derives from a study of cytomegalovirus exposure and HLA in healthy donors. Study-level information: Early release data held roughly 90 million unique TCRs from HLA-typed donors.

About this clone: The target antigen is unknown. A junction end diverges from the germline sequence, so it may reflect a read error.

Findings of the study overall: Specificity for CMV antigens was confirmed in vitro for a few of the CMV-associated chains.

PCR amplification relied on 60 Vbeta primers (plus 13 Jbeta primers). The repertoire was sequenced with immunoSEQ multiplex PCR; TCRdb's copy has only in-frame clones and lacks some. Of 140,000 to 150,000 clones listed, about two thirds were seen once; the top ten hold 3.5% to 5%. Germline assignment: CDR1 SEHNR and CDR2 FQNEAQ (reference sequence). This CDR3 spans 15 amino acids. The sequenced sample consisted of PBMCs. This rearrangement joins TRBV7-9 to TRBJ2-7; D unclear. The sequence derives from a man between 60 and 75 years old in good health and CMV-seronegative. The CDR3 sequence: CSSSPPMRLGYEQYF. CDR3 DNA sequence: TGTTCCAGCAGCCCCCCGATGAGGCTTGGCTACGAGCAGTACTTC.